This T cell receptor beta chain was identified in a study of blood T cell repertoires in COVID-19. Study-level background: The United States, Italy and Spain were the sources of the acute and convalescent COVID-19 samples. The analysed material was cDNA or gDNA that came from T cells, B-cell-depleted T cells, or PBMCs.

The V end lost 4 bases, the J end lost 9 bases, and 16 bases lay between the germline ends. The CDR3 sequence is 14 residues long. The V gene's germline CDR1 is SGHTA and CDR2 FQGNSA. In the source study's methods: The authors estimated nucleated cell counts from reference gene primer amplification. Profiled with immunoSEQ multiplex PCR; TCRdb holds only in-frame clones, not every one. That table gives V, J and clone size, and the DNA gave D and trimming. The repertoire consists of around 220,000 clones, with 85% to 90% occurring once and the leading ten covering 1.5%. Sequencing was done on a sample of peripheral blood. The chain combines TRBV7-2 with TRBJ2-1, with D perhaps TRBD1 (6 bases). This sequence originates from a man aged 18 to 35 with active or convalescent COVID-19. CDR3 sequence (DNA): TGTGCCAGCAGCTACGGACAGATAGGCAGTGAGCAGTTCTTC. It is translated as CASSYGQIGSEQFF.